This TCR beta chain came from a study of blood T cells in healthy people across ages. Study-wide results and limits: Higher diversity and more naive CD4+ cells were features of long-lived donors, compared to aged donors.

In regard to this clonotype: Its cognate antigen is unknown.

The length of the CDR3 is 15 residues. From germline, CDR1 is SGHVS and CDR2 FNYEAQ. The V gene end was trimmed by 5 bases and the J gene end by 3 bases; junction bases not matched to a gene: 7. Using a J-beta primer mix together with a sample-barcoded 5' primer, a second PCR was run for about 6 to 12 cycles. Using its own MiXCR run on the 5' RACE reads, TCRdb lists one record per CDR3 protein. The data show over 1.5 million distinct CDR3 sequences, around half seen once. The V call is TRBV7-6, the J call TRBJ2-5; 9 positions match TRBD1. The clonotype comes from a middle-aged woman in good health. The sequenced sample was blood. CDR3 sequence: CASSNRGLPKETQYF. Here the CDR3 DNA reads TGTGCCAGCAGCAACAGGGGGCTCCCAAAAGAGACCCAGTACTTC.